One and the same sample provided the 18 T cell receptor beta chains below, sequenced in a study of blood T cells in healthy people across ages. The authors ran a second PCR of 7 to 11 cycles using a sample-barcoded 5' primer and a J-beta primer mix. A single record per CDR3 protein comes from TCRdb applying MiXCR to the 5' RACE reads. The sample records fewer than 600,000 distinct CDR3 sequences, about 27% being singletons. The data also belong to a second study, concerning T cells of mothers and their children.

The sequenced material came from blood. Receptor source: a boy younger than 10 in good health.

The chain employs TRBV20-1 and TRBJ2-7; unclear D gene. V gave up 0 bases and J gave up 10 bases, with 13 bases separating them. Germline lookup yields CDR1 DFQATT and CDR2 SNEGSKA (reference sequence). There are 12 residues in the CDR3. The CDR3 loop is CSAREVTSGQYF. CDR3 nucleotide sequence: TGCAGTGCTAGAGAGGTTACTTCTGGACAGTACTTC.

This clonotype showed up just a few times. V gene TRBV20-1 combines with J gene TRBJ2-1, with a possible D match to TRBD2 (5 bases). V lost 0 bases and J lost 10, with 16 bases in between. The CDR3 sequence is 14 residues long. The germline V gene has CDR1 DFQATT and CDR2 SNEGSKA (reference sequence). The CDR3 reads CSARESSQKREQFF. The CDR3 DNA sequence: TGCAGTGCTAGAGAGAGTTCCCAAAAGCGGGAGCAGTTCTTC.

This clonotype has a handful of counts. Germline is not matched at one junction end, which may reflect a read error. The gene calls are TRBV7-9 and TRBJ2-7; D possibly corresponds to TRBD2 (6 bases). The CDR3 has 13 amino acids. Germline CDR1 reads SEHNR; CDR2 reads FQNEAQ (reference sequence). Written as DNA, the CDR3 is TGTGCCAGCAGCTTAGTTGAAACCGGGACTGTCTATTTC. It specifies CASSLVETGTVYF.

The sample holds a few counts of this clonotype. V is TRBV20-1 and J is TRBJ1-2; D remains unclear. Looked up from germline, CDR1 is DFQATT and CDR2 is SNEGSKA (reference sequence). The CDR3 totals 13 residues. The germline V and J ends were trimmed by 3 bases and 2 bases, with 10 bases remaining between them. In DNA, the CDR3 is TGCAGTGCTAGGAGGCAGGACAACTATGGCTACACCTTC. It specifies CSARRQDNYGYTF.

The chain employs TRBV30 and TRBJ2-7, with 7 bases matching TRBD1. The CDR3 is made up of 11 amino acids. Germline V gene lookup returns CDR1 GTSNPN and CDR2 SVGIG (reference sequence). V lost 1 base, J lost 9 bases, and 3 bases stayed unmatched. Here the CDR3 reads CAWSATGVQYF. For the CDR3, the DNA is TGTGCCTGGAGTGCTACAGGGGTGCAGTACTTC.

Written as DNA, the CDR3 is TGTGCCTCTCCGGGACGGGAGAATGAAAAACTGTTTTTT. It yields the protein CASPGRENEKLFF. This sequence joins TRBV30 and TRBJ1-4; tentative D call: TRBD1 (5 bases). This CDR3 has 13 residues. The V gene's germline CDR1 is GTSNPN and CDR2 SVGIG (reference sequence). Trimming took off 7 bases at V and 5 bases at J, with 14 bases between the two ends.

This clonotype was counted between two and nine times. V is TRBV20-1 and J is TRBJ2-1; the D gene could be TRBD1 or TRBD2 (5 bases each). Germline assignment: CDR1 DFQATT and CDR2 SNEGSKA (reference sequence). The CDR3 is 15 residues long. V lost 4 bases, J lost 8 bases, and 21 bases lay in between. The CDR3 loop is CSATLGTESRDEQFF. As DNA, the CDR3 is TGCAGTGCTACACTTGGGACGGAGTCTCGGGATGAGCAGTTCTTC.

Comment on this clonotype: The DNA is omitted, as the CDR3 cannot be located on it reliably, and the CDR3 follows TCRdb's listing. The chain recombines TRBV19 with TRBJ2-7; the D call in the table, TRBD2, was not verified against the DNA. The CDR3 contains 13 residues when both ends are counted. The germline CDR1 and CDR2 sequences are LNHDA and SQIVND (reference sequence). This CDR3 is CASGSTVGSGAYF.

This clonotype has only a few counts. Here the CDR3 reads CSAVGAEDYGYTF. In DNA form, the CDR3 reads TGCAGTGCCGTGGGGGCGGAGGACTATGGCTACACCTTC. The genes are TRBV20-1 and TRBJ1-2; TRBD1 is a possible D gene (6 bases). V was trimmed by 6 bases and J by 3 bases, leaving 14 bases between them. The CDR3 covers 13 residues. Germline CDR1 and CDR2: DFQATT and SNEGSKA (reference sequence).

This clonotype was detected only a few times. This chain connects TRBV7-6 to TRBJ2-3; D gene unclear. The CDR3 is 13 amino acids. With 5 bases removed from V and 4 bases from J, the gap between germline ends came to 10 bases. The germline gives CDR1 SGHVS, CDR2 FNYEAQ. CDR3 loop: CASSPIRADTQYF. The CDR3 region has the DNA TGTGCCAGCAGCCCAATCCGGGCAGATACGCAGTATTTT. Together with reference TRBV7-6 and TRBJ2-3, the CDR3 gives the full variable domain: GAGVSQSPRYKVTKRGQDVALRCDPISGHVSLYWYRQALGQGPEFLTYFNYEAQQDKSGLPNDRFSAERPEGSISTLTIQRTEQRDSAMYRCASSPIRADTQYFGPGTRLTVL.

This clonotype was seen more than once but under ten times. This chain uses TRBV4-3 with TRBJ2-5; possible D gene TRBD2, 5 bases. V lost 1 base, J lost 1 base, and 10 bases lay in between. CDR3 size: 15 residues. Germline V gene lookup returns CDR1 LGHNA and CDR2 YSLEER. CDR3 nucleotides: TGCGCCAGCAGCCAAGTTTTCACTAGCCAAGAGACCCAGTACTTC. This translates into CASSQVFTSQETQYF.

V and J are TRBV12-3 or TRBV12-4 and TRBJ2-3, with D possibly TRBD2 on 5 matching bases. This CDR3 contains 16 residues. V gave up 8 bases and J gave up 4 bases, with 22 bases separating them. CDR3 in DNA: TGTGCCAGCTGGGGAATCGGAGGTATTAGCGCAGATACGCAGTATTTT. Residues: CASWGIGGISADTQYF.

V is TRBV29-1 and J is TRBJ1-1, with unresolved D. The CDR3 spans 13 residues. The V end lost 5 bases, the J end lost 1 base, and 11 bases lay between the germline ends. Germline V gene lookup returns CDR1 SQVTM and CDR2 ANQGSEA. CDR3 residues: CSVFRPGNTEAFF. The DNA of the CDR3 is TGCAGCGTTTTCAGACCAGGGAACACTGAAGCTTTCTTT.

In its sample, this clonotype was seen a few times. The chain employs TRBV12-3 or TRBV12-4 and TRBJ2-3; D is uncertain. The CDR3 extends over 14 amino acids. Trimming removed 6 bases at V and 5 bases at J, with 15 bases between. The CDR3 region has the DNA TGTGCCAGCAGCCCCGGTTCCGTGGGAGATACGCAGTATTTT. Translating gives CASSPGSVGDTQYF.

This clonotype has a handful of counts. The chain is built from TRBV6-5 and TRBJ2-2; D is possibly TRBD2 (5 bases). The germline V and J ends were trimmed by 6 bases and 6 bases, with 14 bases remaining between them. This CDR3 spans 14 amino acids. Germline CDR1 and CDR2: MNHEY and SVGAGI. In nucleotides, the CDR3 is TGTGCCAGCAGCCTTCCCGGGGATTCCGGGGAGCTGTTTTTT. Its translation is CASSLPGDSGELFF.

About this clonotype itself: A junction end diverges from the germline sequence, so it may reflect a read error. The rearrangement links TRBV20-1 to TRBJ1-1; D perhaps matches TRBD1 (6 bases). The germline gives CDR1 DFQATT, CDR2 SNEGSKA (reference sequence). This CDR3 comprises 12 residues. The DNA for the CDR3 is TGCAGTGCTAGGGGGCGGGGGGCTGAGGCTTTCTTT. Encoded protein: CSARGRGAEAFF.

Relative to its sample, this clonotype is medium-sized. The chain employs TRBV12-5 and TRBJ2-5; possibly TRBD2 for D (5 bases). The germline V gene has CDR1 LGHNT and CDR2 FRNRAP. Trimming cost V 2 bases and J 5 bases, with 12 bases left between them. The CDR3 is made up of 14 amino acids. This CDR3 reads CASGLSSLAETQYF. The CDR3, as DNA: TGTGCTAGTGGTTTGTCTAGCCTGGCGGAGACCCAGTACTTC.

This clonotype was seen only a few times. This chain uses TRBV12-5 with TRBJ2-1, with D possibly TRBD2 on 6 matching bases. Judging by the DNA end, TRBJ2-7 fits better; the J call may be wrong. In germline, CDR1 is LGHNT, CDR2 FRNRAP. The CDR3 contains 13 residues. As DNA, the CDR3 is TGTGCTAGTGGCCCAGGAGGGGCTTGGGAGCAGTACTTC. This gives the protein CASGPGGAWEQYF.